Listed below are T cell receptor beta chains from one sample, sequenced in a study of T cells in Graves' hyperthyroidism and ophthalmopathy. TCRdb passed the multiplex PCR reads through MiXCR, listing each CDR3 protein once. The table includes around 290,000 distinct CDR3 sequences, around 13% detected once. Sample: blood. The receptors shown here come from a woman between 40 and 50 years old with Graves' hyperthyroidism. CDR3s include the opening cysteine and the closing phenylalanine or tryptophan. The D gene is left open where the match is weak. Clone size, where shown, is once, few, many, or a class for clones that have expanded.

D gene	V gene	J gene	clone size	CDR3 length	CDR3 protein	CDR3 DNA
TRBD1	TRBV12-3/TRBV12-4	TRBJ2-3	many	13	CASSRQGRDTQYF	TGTGCCAGCAGCCGACAGGGGAGAGATACGCAGTATTTT
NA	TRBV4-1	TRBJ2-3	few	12	CASSQVGALQYF	TGCGCCAGCAGCCAAGTAGGGGCCCTGCAGTATTTT
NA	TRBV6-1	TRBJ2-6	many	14	CASTSSSGANVLTF	TGTGCCAGCACCTCTAGCTCTGGGGCCAACGTCCTGACTTTC
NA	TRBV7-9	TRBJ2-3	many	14	CASHGGIGRDTQYF	TGTGCCAGTCACGGAGGAATCGGGAGAGATACGCAGTATTTT
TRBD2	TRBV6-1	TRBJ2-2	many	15	CASSELAGSTGELFF	TGTGCCAGCAGTGAATTAGCGGGATCCACCGGGGAGCTGTTTTTT
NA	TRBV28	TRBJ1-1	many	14	CASSPTGGGTEAFF	TGTGCCAGCAGTCCTACTGGGGGAGGCACTGAAGCTTTCTTT
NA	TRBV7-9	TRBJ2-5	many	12	CASTPWEETQYF	TGTGCCAGCACCCCATGGGAGGAGACCCAGTACTTC
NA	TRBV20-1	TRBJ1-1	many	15	CSAREARGMNTEAFF	TGCAGTGCTAGAGAAGCCAGGGGCATGAACACTGAAGCTTTCTTT
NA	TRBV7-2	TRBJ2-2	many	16	CASSPPLGESTGELFF	TGTGCCAGCAGCCCACCACTTGGGGAATCCACCGGGGAGCTGTTTTTT
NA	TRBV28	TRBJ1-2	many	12	CASSGEGRGYTF	TGTGCCAGCTCGGGGGAAGGACGTGGCTACACCTTC
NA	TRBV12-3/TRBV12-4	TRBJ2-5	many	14	CASSPSDFKETQYF	TGTGCCAGCAGTCCGTCGGACTTTAAAGAGACCCAGTACTTC
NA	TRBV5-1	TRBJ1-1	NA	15	CASSFTGTPNTEAFF	TGCGCCAGCAGCTTTACTGGGACTCCGAACACTGAAGCTTTCTTT
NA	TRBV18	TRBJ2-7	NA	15	CASSPNSQGSHEQYF	TGTGCCAGCTCACCAAACTCACAGGGTTCCCACGAGCAGTACTTC
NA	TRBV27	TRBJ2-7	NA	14	CASSPRAGGYEQYF	TGTGCCAGCAGTCCCCGGGCAGGAGGCTACGAGCAGTACTTC
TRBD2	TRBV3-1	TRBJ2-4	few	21	CASSQERKRLAGGAAKNIQYF	TGTGCCAGCAGCCAAGAGAGGAAAAGACTAGCGGGAGGTGCGGCCAAAAACATTCAGTACTTC
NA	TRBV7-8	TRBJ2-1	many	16	CASSLEIVFSYNEQFF	TGTGCCAGCAGCTTAGAGATAGTATTCTCCTACAATGAGCAGTTCTTC
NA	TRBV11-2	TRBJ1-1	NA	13	CASRPQLLHGGFF	TGTGCCAGCAGACCACAACTACTACACGGTGGTTTCTTT
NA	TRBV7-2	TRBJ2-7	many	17	CASSFSQGGGLAYEQYF	TGTGCCAGCAGCTTTTCACAGGGGGGGGGCCTTGCGTACGAGCAGTACTTC
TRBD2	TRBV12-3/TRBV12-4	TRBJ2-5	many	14	CASSWTSGIATQYF	TGTGCCAGCAGTTGGACTAGCGGGATCGCGACCCAGTACTTC
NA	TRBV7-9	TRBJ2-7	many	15	CASSSRTRTSYEQYF	TGTGCCAGCAGCTCAAGGACGCGAACCTCCTACGAGCAGTACTTC
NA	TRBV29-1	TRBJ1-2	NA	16	CSVEDQQGGIPYGYTF	TGCAGCGTTGAAGATCAACAGGGAGGTATTCCCTATGGCTACACCTTC
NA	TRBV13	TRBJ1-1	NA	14	CASSVGTGNTEAFF	TGTGCCAGCAGCGTAGGGACGGGTAACACTGAAGCTTTCTTT
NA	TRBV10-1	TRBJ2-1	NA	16	CASSEMAGASYNEQFF	TGCGCCAGCAGTGAGATGGCGGGGGCATCCTACAATGAGCAGTTCTTC
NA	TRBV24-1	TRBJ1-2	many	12	CATSERVYGYTF	TGTGCCACCAGTGAGAGGGTCTATGGCTACACCTTC
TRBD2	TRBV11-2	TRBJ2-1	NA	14	CASRWLAGSYEQFF	TGTGCCAGCAGGTGGCTAGCGGGAAGTTATGAGCAGTTCTTC
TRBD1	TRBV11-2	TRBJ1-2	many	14	CASSPGQGPYGYTF	TGTGCCAGCAGCCCGGGACAGGGGCCTTATGGCTACACCTTC
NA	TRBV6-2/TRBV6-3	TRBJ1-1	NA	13	CATNRDTNTEAFF	TGTGCCACCAACCGGGACACCAACACTGAAGCTTTCTTT
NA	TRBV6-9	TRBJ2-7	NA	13	CASSYSLGGEQYF	TGTGCCAGCAGTTACAGCTTGGGGGGAGAGCAGTACTTC
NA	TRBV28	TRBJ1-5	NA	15	CASSHHGRGQETQHF	TGTGCCAGCAGTCACCACGGACGGGGACAAGAGACCCAGCATTTT
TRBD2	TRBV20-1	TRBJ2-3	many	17	CSAEPPTAGLAGDTQYF	TGCAGTGCCGAACCCCCGACGGCGGGACTAGCGGGGGATACGCAGTATTTT
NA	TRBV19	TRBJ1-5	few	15	CASSIGGSSRQPQHF	TGTGCCAGTAGTATAGGGGGGTCTTCTCGTCAGCCCCAGCATTTT
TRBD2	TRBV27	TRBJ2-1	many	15	CASSLGRGGYNEQFF	TGTGCCAGCAGTTTAGGGCGGGGGGGCTACAATGAGCAGTTCTTC
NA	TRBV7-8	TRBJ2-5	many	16	CASSRRPGTRQETQYF	TGTGCCAGCAGCCGAAGACCAGGGACTCGCCAAGAGACCCAGTACTTC
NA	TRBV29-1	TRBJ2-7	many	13	CSVRAETSYEQYF	TGCAGCGTTAGGGCGGAAACTTCCTACGAGCAGTACTTC
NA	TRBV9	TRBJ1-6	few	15	CASSVEGGWGSPLHF	TGTGCCAGCAGCGTAGAGGGGGGGTGGGGTTCACCCCTCCACTTT
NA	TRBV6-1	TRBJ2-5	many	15	CASSLSGGVGETQYF	TGTGCCAGCTCACTTTCCGGAGGGGTTGGAGAGACCCAGTACTTC
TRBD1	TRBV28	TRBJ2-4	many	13	CASTDRDKNIQYF	TGTGCCAGCACCGACAGGGATAAAAACATTCAGTACTTC
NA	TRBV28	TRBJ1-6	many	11	CASSGSTPLHF	TGTGCCAGCAGTGGGAGTACCCCCCTCCACTTT
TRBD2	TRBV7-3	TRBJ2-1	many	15	CASSLLAGSANEQFF	TGTGCCAGCAGCTTACTAGCGGGATCTGCCAATGAGCAGTTCTTC
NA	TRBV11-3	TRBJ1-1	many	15	CASSLDDGLDTEAFF	TGTGCCAGCAGCTTGGACGACGGGTTGGACACTGAAGCTTTCTTT
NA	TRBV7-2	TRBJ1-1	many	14	CASSPGPLNTEAFF	TGTGCCAGCAGCCCAGGACCGTTGAACACTGAAGCTTTCTTT
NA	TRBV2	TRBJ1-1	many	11	CASSYDTEAFF	TGTGCCAGCAGTTACGACACTGAAGCTTTCTTT
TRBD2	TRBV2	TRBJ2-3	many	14	CASRDLAGRDTQYF	TGTGCCAGCAGGGACCTAGCGGGAAGGGATACGCAGTATTTT
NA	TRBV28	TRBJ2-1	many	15	CASSPVASSYNEQFF	TGTGCCAGCAGTCCCGTAGCCTCCTCCTACAATGAGCAGTTCTTC
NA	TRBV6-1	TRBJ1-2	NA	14	CASSEGRGSDGYTF	TGTGCCAGCAGTGAAGGTCGAGGGTCTGATGGCTACACCTTC
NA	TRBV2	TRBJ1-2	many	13	CASSLLGPRGYTF	TGTGCCAGCAGTCTACTGGGACCAAGGGGCTACACCTTC
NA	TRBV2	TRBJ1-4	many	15	CASRADRSTNEKLFF	TGTGCCAGCAGAGCCGACCGATCAACTAATGAAAAACTGTTTTTT
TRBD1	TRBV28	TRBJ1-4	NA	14	CASRRQGADEELFF	TGTGCCAGCAGAAGACAGGGGGCGGATGAAGAACTGTTTTTT
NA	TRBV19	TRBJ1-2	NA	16	CASSIFGQQLTYGYTF	TGTGCCAGTAGTATTTTTGGGCAGCAGCTCACCTATGGCTACACCTTC
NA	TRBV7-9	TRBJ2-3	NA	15	CASSSAREMPDTQYF	TGTGCCAGCAGCTCTGCGAGGGAGATGCCAGATACGCAGTATTTT
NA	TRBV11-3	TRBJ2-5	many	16	CASSLGKGLLRETQYF	TGTGCCAGCAGCTTAGGAAAAGGTTTATTACGAGAGACCCAGTACTTC
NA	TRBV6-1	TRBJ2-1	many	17	CASSEVYGRGVGNEQFF	TGTGCCAGCAGTGAAGTCTACGGCAGGGGGGTAGGGAATGAGCAGTTCTTC
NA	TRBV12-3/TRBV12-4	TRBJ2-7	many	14	CASSLIGGFYEQYF	TGTGCCAGCAGTTTAATCGGGGGCTTCTACGAGCAGTACTTC
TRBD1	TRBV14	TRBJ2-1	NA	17	CASTVPGQGSVSPEQFF	TGTGCCAGCACCGTCCCGGGACAGGGGTCGGTTAGCCCCGAGCAGTTCTTC
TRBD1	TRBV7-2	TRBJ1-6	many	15	CASSVPTGGISPLHF	TGTGCCAGCAGCGTTCCAACAGGGGGGATTTCACCCCTCCACTTT
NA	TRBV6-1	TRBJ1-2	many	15	CASSDVRPLLEGYTF	TGTGCCAGCAGTGATGTAAGACCTTTGTTAGAAGGCTACACCTTC
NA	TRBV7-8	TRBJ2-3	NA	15	CASSLLGTRTDTQYF	TGTGCCAGCAGCTTACTAGGGACTCGCACAGATACGCAGTATTTT
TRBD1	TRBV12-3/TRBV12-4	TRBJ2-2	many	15	CASSRDRPGTGELFF	TGTGCCAGCAGTCGGGACAGGCCGGGAACCGGGGAGCTGTTTTTT
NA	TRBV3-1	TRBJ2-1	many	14	CASSPQGNPKEQFF	TGTGCCAGCAGCCCACAGGGAAATCCTAAGGAGCAGTTCTTC
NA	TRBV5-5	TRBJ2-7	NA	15	CASSSEHTKSYEQYF	TGTGCCAGCAGCTCGGAGCATACCAAATCCTACGAGCAGTACTTC